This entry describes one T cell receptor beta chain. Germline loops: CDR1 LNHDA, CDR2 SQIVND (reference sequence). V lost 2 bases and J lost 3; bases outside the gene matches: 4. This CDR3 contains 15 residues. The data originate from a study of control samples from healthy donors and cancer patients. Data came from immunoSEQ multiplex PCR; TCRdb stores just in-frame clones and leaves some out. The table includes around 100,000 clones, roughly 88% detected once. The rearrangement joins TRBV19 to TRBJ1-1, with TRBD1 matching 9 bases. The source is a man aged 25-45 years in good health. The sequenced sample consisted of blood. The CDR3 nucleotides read TGTGCCAGTAGTATAATGGGGACAGGGCACACTGAAGCTTTCTTT. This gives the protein CASSIMGTGHTEAFF.